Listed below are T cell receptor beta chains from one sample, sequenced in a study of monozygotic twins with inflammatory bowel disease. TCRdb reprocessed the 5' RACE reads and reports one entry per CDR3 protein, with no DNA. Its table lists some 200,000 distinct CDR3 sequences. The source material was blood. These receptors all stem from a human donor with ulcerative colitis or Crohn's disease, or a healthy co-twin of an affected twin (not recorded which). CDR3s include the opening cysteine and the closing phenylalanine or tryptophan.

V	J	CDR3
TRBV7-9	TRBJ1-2	CASRERLGTGTYGYTF
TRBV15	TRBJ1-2	CATNRDRESYGYTF
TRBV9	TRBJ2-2	CASSAYRNWNTGELFF
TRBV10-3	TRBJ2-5	CAISESPGQGLGETQYF
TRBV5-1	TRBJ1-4	CASSLLSQNEKLFF
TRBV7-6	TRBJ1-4	CASSRGHEKLFF
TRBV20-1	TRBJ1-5	CSARGRGRQPQHF
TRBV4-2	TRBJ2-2	CASSHSRIGSGFAGELFF
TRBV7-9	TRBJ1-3	CASSSLDSGNTIYF
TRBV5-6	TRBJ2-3	CASTPKAGGTDTQYF
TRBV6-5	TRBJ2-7	CASSYSNSLGEQYF
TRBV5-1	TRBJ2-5	CASSLGGRRQETQYF
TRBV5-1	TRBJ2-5	CASKSFGQAQETQYF
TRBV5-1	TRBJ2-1	CASSLVGPNNEQFF
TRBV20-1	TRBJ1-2	CSARTIGPYGYTF
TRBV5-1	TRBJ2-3	CASSSTSGNTDTQYF
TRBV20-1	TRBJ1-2	CSARETGFYGYTF
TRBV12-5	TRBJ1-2	CASGLVRLQVLLGYTF
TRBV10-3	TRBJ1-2	CAISESLVLAYGYTF
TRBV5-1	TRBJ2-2	CASSLRQLNTGELFF
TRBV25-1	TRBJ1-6	CASSELPGISSYNSPLHF
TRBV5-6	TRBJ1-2	CASSLARPSYGYTF
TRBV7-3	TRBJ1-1	CASSRGEGSTEAFF
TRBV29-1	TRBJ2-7	CSVIRTGATYEQYF
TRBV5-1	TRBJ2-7	CASSRPGGSYEQYF
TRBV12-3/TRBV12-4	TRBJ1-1	CASSLQTNTEAFF
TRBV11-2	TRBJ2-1	CASSLGSWTEQFF
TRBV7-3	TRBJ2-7	CASSPRPPGEQYF
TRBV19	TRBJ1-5	CASQVDRDQPQHF
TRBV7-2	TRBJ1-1	CASSPGTLWSTEAFF
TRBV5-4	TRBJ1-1	CASSPGHGMTEAFF
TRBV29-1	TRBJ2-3	CSVEVGGAFTDTQYF
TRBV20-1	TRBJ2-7	CSATRGGDYEQYF
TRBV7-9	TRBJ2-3	CASSLTGEYTQYF
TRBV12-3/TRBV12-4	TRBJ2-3	CASSPSTGSHTDTQYF
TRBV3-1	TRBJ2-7	CASRSLAGGDEQYF
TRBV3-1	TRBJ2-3	CASTERISTDTQYF
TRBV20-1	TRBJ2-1	CSASGGWDEQFF
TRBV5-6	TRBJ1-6	CASSQDRSNSPLHF
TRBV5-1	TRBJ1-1	CASSFQGATEAFF
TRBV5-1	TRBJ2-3	CASSSVGAGGLDTQYF
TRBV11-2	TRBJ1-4	CASKTGGNEKLFF
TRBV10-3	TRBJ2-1	CAIRFEGNSYNEQFF
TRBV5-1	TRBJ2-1	CASSLATSNYNEQFF
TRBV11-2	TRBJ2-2	CASSLDLGGIGELFF
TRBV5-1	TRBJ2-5	CASSLGATETQYF
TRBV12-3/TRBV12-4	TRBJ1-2	CASSGRHYGYTF